This T cell receptor beta chain was sequenced in a study of blood T cell repertoires in COVID-19. Overall study context: The United States, Italy and Spain were the sources of the acute and convalescent COVID-19 samples. The cDNA or gDNA used as material had been derived from T cells, B-cell-depleted T cells, or PBMCs.

Study processing details: Amplified reference gene primers provided the basis for estimating nucleated cell counts. Produced via immunoSEQ multiplex PCR; TCRdb's table is partial and in-frame only. D and trimming were read from the DNA, whereas the V and J calls and clone size are those reported in that table. The sample contains more than 150,000 clones, around 86% of which appear only once. This receptor was obtained from a man in his forties or fifties with active or convalescent COVID-19. Input material: peripheral blood.

The CDR3 sequence is CASSQTGSYEQYF. The CDR3 DNA follows: TGTGCCAGCAGCCAAACAGGATCCTACGAGCAGTACTTC. The chain combines TRBV7-9 with TRBJ2-7; maybe TRBD1 (5 bases). Germline lookup yields CDR1 SEHNR and CDR2 FQNEAQ (reference sequence). This CDR3 has 13 amino acids. Between the trimmed V and J ends, which lost 5 bases and 1 base, there was a span of 9 bases.